The rows below give T cell receptor beta chains drawn from one sample of a study of blood T cell repertoires in COVID-19. The table came from immunoSEQ multiplex PCR; TCRdb's copy has only in-frame clones and leaves some out. The sample yields roughly 170,000 clones, roughly 84% seen once. The sample was peripheral blood. Receptors were obtained from a man aged 60 to 75 who had recovered from COVID-19. Each CDR3 is given with its conserved first and last residue. D genes are given only for firm matches. Clone size is shown for a subset of rows, as once, few, many or a class of expanded clone.

j_call | d_call | v_call | clone_size | cdr3_aa | cdr3_nt
TRBJ1-1 | NA | TRBV5-4 | NA | CASSWDRRAGTEAFF | TGTGCCAGCAGCTGGGACCGGAGGGCCGGTACTGAAGCTTTCTTT
TRBJ2-2 | NA | TRBV1 | NA | CTSRLPGQGAPGGELFF | TGCACCAGCAGACTTCCGGGACAGGGGGCGCCTGGCGGGGAGCTGTTTTTT
TRBJ2-6 | NA | TRBV7-3 | NA | CASSLVGQGSGANVLTF | TGTGCCAGCAGCTTGGTTGGTCAGGGTTCTGGGGCCAACGTCCTGACTTTC
TRBJ1-1 | TRBD1 | TRBV5-4 | NA | CASSLAPGQGERAFF | TGTGCCAGCAGCTTGGCCCCGGGACAGGGCGAGAGAGCTTTCTTT
TRBJ2-5 | TRBD2 | TRBV5-5 | NA | CASSLEGSGTGAQYF | TGTGCCAGCAGCTTGGAGGGTAGCGGGACTGGGGCCCAGTACTTC
TRBJ2-5 | TRBD2 | TRBV5-1 | NA | CASSVLAGGQETQYF | TGCGCCAGCAGCGTACTAGCGGGGGGGCAAGAGACCCAGTACTTC
TRBJ2-7 | TRBD2 | TRBV13 | NA | CASSLSAGIATYEQYF | TGTGCCAGCAGCTTATCAGCGGGGATTGCTACCTACGAGCAGTACTTC
TRBJ2-5 | TRBD2 | TRBV6-5 | NA | CAGGRETQYF | TGTGCGGGAGGGCGGGAGACCCAGTACTTC
TRBJ1-2 | NA | TRBV9 | NA | CASSARQLPNYGYTF | TGTGCCAGCAGCGCCAGACAGCTACCTAACTATGGCTACACCTTC
TRBJ2-6 | NA | TRBV7-6 | NA | CATSQGPSGANVLTF | TGTGCCACCTCACAGGGTCCCTCTGGGGCCAACGTCCTGACTTTC
TRBJ2-2 | TRBD2 | TRBV2 | few | CAHSGGPNTGELFF | TGTGCCCACTCGGGGGGGCCGAACACCGGGGAGCTGTTTTTT
TRBJ1-2 | NA | TRBV18 | NA | CASSPSGRSSLGSYTF | TGTGCCAGCTCACCATCTGGGAGGAGTTCGCTGGGTAGCTACACCTTC
TRBJ1-3 | NA | TRBV15 | NA | CATSRDPRHKNTIYF | TGTGCCACCAGCAGAGATCCTCGACACAAGAACACCATATATTTT
TRBJ2-2 | NA | TRBV7-3 | NA | CASTNPGPGFSGELFF | TGTGCCAGCACCAACCCAGGACCAGGGTTCTCCGGGGAGCTGTTTTTT
TRBJ1-3 | NA | TRBV11-1 | NA | CASSDRRGSGNTIYF | TGTGCCAGCAGCGACAGAAGGGGCTCTGGAAACACCATATATTTT
TRBJ2-7 | TRBD2 | TRBV5-1 | NA | CASSLGQAGNHEQYF | TGCGCCAGCAGCTTGGGACAAGCGGGGAACCACGAGCAGTACTTC
TRBJ1-4 | NA | TRBV11-2 | NA | CASSSSRGSYEKLFF | TGTGCCAGCAGCTCAAGTCGGGGGTCCTATGAAAAACTGTTTTTT
TRBJ2-1 | NA | TRBV7-8 | few | CASSYGLISGNEQFF | TGTGCCAGCAGCTACGGCCTCATTTCGGGGAATGAGCAGTTCTTC
TRBJ2-4 | NA | TRBV6-1 | NA | CASSDGQGLDIQYF | TGTGCCAGCAGTGATGGTCAGGGTTTGGACATTCAGTACTTC
TRBJ1-3 | TRBD1 | TRBV7-2 | NA | CASNPGGAGNTIYF | TGTGCCAGCAACCCAGGGGGTGCTGGAAACACCATATATTTT
TRBJ2-5 | NA | TRBV27 | NA | CASSPTVQETQYF | TGTGCCAGCAGTCCGACAGTCCAAGAGACCCAGTACTTC
TRBJ1-1 | NA | TRBV13 | NA | CASSLAYGGDNTEAFF | TGTGCCAGCAGCTTAGCATATGGGGGGGATAACACTGAAGCTTTCTTT
TRBJ2-5 | TRBD2 | TRBV29-1 | NA | CSEKSGGRETQYF | TGCAGCGAAAAGAGCGGGGGGAGGGAGACCCAGTACTTC
TRBJ2-1 | NA | TRBV9 | NA | CASSSPLSLPYNEQFF | TGTGCCAGCAGCTCCCCGCTAAGTCTTCCCTACAATGAGCAGTTCTTC